This paragraph covers one T cell receptor (beta chain) sequence. Its antigen remains unknown. Extraction of RNA preceded its reverse transcription into cDNA, which served as the sequencing template. This table comes from immunoSEQ multiplex PCR, and its TCRdb copy is limited to in-frame clones, with some not included. The sample consists of about 260,000 clones, 60% of them appearing once. The entry originates in a study of CD8+ T cells in alopecia areata. General study points: Clonality in lesional scalp, especially alopecia totalis/universalis, exceeded that of normal scalp.

Treatment indicated: oral pan-JAK inhibitor, 5-10 mg twice daily. This CDR3 is 13 amino acids long. The V gene lost 1 base and the J gene lost 9 bases, with 10 bases spanning the gap. Looked up from germline, CDR1 is SGHTA and CDR2 is FQGNSA. The sequenced sample was CD4+ T cells sorted from blood, obtained around week 53, from a patient treated with tofacitinib. The V and J genes are TRBV7-2 and TRBJ1-5; D unresolved. The receptor's source is a human donor with alopecia areata. CDR3 bases: TGTGCCAGCAGCTTAGACACGCGGGCGCCCCAGCATTTT. Translating it yields CASSLDTRAPQHF.